This TCR beta chain was observed in a study of cytomegalovirus exposure and HLA in healthy donors. The length of the CDR3 is 15 residues. V was clipped by 5 bases and J by 5 bases; unmatched bases: 10. Germline V gene data show CDR1 as SGHTA and CDR2 as FQGNSA. A word on this clone: Antigen: not known.

Primers included in the PCR were 60 Vbeta and 13 Jbeta primers. The table came from immunoSEQ multiplex PCR; TCRdb's copy has only in-frame clones and leaves some out. The sample lists more than 150,000 clones, around 83% seen once, with 1.6% in the top ten. Study conclusions and caveats: Using a false discovery rate of 0.05, a later analysis showed that 15,000 to 20,000 TCR beta sequences were associated with HLA alleles. The productive fraction for most TCR beta V segments was about 87% or about 30% in an earlier analysis.

The sequence was obtained from a middle-aged man in good health and CMV-seronegative. Sequenced input: PBMCs. The chain recombines TRBV7-2 with TRBJ1-1; 8 positions match TRBD1. In DNA form, the CDR3 reads TGTGCCAGCAGCACGCAAACCAGGGGGCGGACTGAAGCTTTCTTT. It specifies CASSTQTRGRTEAFF.